One sample yielded the 16 T cell receptor beta chains listed below, sequenced in a study of graft-versus-host responses after intestinal transplantation. Sequencing used immunoSEQ multiplex PCR; TCRdb keeps in-frame clones, though not all of them. Of around 71,000 clones listed, approximately 94% are singletons. These receptors are not linked to any known antigen. Sample: unstimulated CD8+ T cells sorted from spleen or lymph node cells, taken before intestinal transplant. The receptors were gathered from a human donor who received an intestinal transplant.

The J gene is TRBJ2-2, the V gene TRBV28; no clear D. Trimming removed 2 bases from V and 2 bases from J, with 3 bases in between. Germline V CDR1 and CDR2: MDHEN, SYDVKM. This CDR3 region has 13 residues. The CDR3 region is CASSLPNTGELFF. CDR3 coding DNA: TGTGCCAGCAGTTTACCAAACACCGGGGAGCTGTTTTTT.

This chain joins TRBV10-1 and TRBJ2-7; no reliable D call. Germline values: CDR1 WNHNN, CDR2 SYGVQD (reference sequence). The CDR3 consists of 14 residues. The V end lost 3 bases, the J end lost 2 bases, and 11 bases lay between the germline ends. CDR3 amino acids: CASSEGRYTYEQYF. CDR3 in DNA: TGCGCCAGCAGTGAAGGGCGGTATACCTACGAGCAGTACTTC.

The gene calls are TRBV6-1 and TRBJ1-5; 7 bases line up with TRBD1. CDR1 is MNHNS and CDR2 is SASEGT in the germline V gene. This CDR3 is built from 14 residues. V was pared by 7 bases and J by 1 base, with 4 bases of the junction left unmatched. Here the CDR3 DNA reads TGTGCCAGCACAGGGGGATACAGCAATCAGCCCCAGCATTTT. It specifies CASTGGYSNQPQHF.

This clone was seen more than once but under ten times. The chain couples TRBV5-8 to TRBJ1-3; tentatively, D is TRBD1 (5 bases). Trimming cost V 4 bases and J 0 bases, with 8 bases left between them. This CDR3 comprises 14 residues. CDR1 is SGHTS, CDR2 YDEGEE, per germline. CDR3 nucleotides: TGTGCCAGCAGCGGGGGGACCTCTGGAAACACCATATATTTT. Protein product: CASSGGTSGNTIYF.

V is TRBV28 and J is TRBJ1-3; no clear D gene. Trimming cost V 3 bases and J 3 bases, with 9 bases left between them. Germline V gene sequence: CDR1 MDHEN, CDR2 SYDVKM. The CDR3 is 14 residues long. Here the CDR3 DNA reads TGTGCCAGCAGTTTGGGCCAGGTTGGAAACACCATATATTTT. Residues: CASSLGQVGNTIYF.

The rearrangement links TRBV21-1 to TRBJ2-7; the table gives TRBD2 as D, unverified against the DNA. TRBV21-1 is reported as a pseudogene. This CDR3 spans 17 amino acids. CDR3: CASSKDHAGGPSYEQYF. Written as DNA, the CDR3 is TGTGCCAGCAGCAAAGATCATGCGGGAGGCCCATCCTACGAGCAGTACTTC.

This clone was found once. The rearrangement joins TRBV5-1 to TRBJ2-7, with TRBD1 matching 9 bases. The CDR3 runs 15 residues. The germline V gene encodes CDR1 SGHRS and CDR2 YFSETQ. V lost 4 bases, J lost 3 bases, and 8 bases stayed unmatched. The CDR3 DNA sequence: TGCGCCAGCAGCCATCCCGGGACAGGGCACTACGAGCAGTACTTC. Amino acids: CASSHPGTGHYEQYF.

This sequence joins TRBV10-3 and TRBJ2-1, with 11 positions matching TRBD2. The V gene end was trimmed by 8 bases and the J gene end by 0 bases; junction bases not matched to a gene: 12. Germline values: CDR1 ENHRY, CDR2 SYGVKD. The CDR3 is 18 residues long. CDR3 loop: CAIRTSGRPSSSYNEQFF. CDR3 coding DNA: TGTGCCATCCGGACTAGCGGGCGTCCCTCTAGCTCCTACAATGAGCAGTTCTTC.

The rearrangement uses TRBV11-2 and TRBJ2-5; 16 bases are shared with TRBD2. This CDR3 has 18 residues. Germline values: CDR1 SGHAT, CDR2 FQNNGV. Unmatched junction bases numbered 11, after V lost 7 bases and J lost 3 bases. The CDR3: CASILGTSGRGGEETQYF. The CDR3, as DNA: TGTGCCAGCATTTTAGGGACTAGCGGGAGGGGGGGAGAAGAGACCCAGTACTTC.

The rearrangement joins TRBV5-6 to TRBJ2-1; D may correspond to TRBD1 or TRBD2 (6 bases each). The CDR3 has 13 amino acids. The V gene's germline CDR1 is SGHDT and CDR2 YYEEEE. The germline V and J ends were trimmed by 6 bases and 4 bases, with 11 bases remaining between them. CDR3 DNA: TGTGCCAGCAACCGAGGGGGGTACAATGAGCAGTTCTTC. Its protein is CASNRGGYNEQFF.

This chain connects TRBV28 to TRBJ2-3; 11 bases align to TRBD2. Germline V gene lookup returns CDR1 MDHEN and CDR2 SYDVKM. This CDR3 has 17 amino acids. With V trimmed by 6 bases and J by 3 bases, 11 bases remained unmatched. The CDR3 DNA is TGTGCCAGCAGCCCGGAGGAGGCTAGCGGGAGGACAGATACGCAGTATTTT. It yields the protein CASSPEEASGRTDTQYF. Together with reference TRBV28 and TRBJ2-3, the CDR3 gives the full variable domain: DVKVTQSSRYLVKRTGEKVFLECVQDMDHENMFWYRQDPGLGLRLIYFSYDVKMKEKGDIPEGYSVSREKKERFSLILESASTNQTSMYLCASSPEEASGRTDTQYFGPGTRLTVL.

The chain carries TRBV7-9 and TRBJ1-1, with D uncertain. CDR3 length equals 13 residues. Trimming took off 0 bases at V and 6 bases at J, with 8 bases between the two ends. The germline V gene has CDR1 SEHNR and CDR2 FQNEAQ (reference sequence). The CDR3 DNA is TGTGCCAGCAGCTTAGCAATCCGGCCTGAAGCTTTCTTT. Translated: CASSLAIRPEAFF.

The chain joins TRBV5-1 to TRBJ2-1; D could derive from TRBD1 or TRBD2 (5 bases each). The length of the CDR3 is 20 residues. Germline assignment: CDR1 SGHRS and CDR2 YFSETQ. V was cut by 0 bases and J by 3 bases, with 25 bases left in between. The CDR3 loop is CASSLAGFGAVAPDYNEQFF. CDR3 nucleotides: TGCGCCAGCAGCTTGGCAGGGTTCGGGGCGGTCGCCCCGGACTACAATGAGCAGTTCTTC. Filled out from reference TRBV5-1 and TRBJ2-1, the complete variable domain reads KAGVTQTPRYLIKTRGQQVTLSCSPISGHRSVSWYQQTPGQGLQFLFEYFSETQRNKGNFPGRFSGRQFSNSRSEMNVSTLELGDSALYLCASSLAGFGAVAPDYNEQFFGPGTRLTVL.

The rearrangement joins TRBV30 to TRBJ2-1, with 9 bases identical to TRBD1. The trim removed 1 base at V and 6 bases at J, leaving 7 bases unmatched. Germline V gene data show CDR1 as GTSNPN and CDR2 as SVGIG (reference sequence). The CDR3 contains 15 residues. In DNA, the CDR3 is TGTGCCTGGAGTGGGACAGGGGTCTCCCTCAATGAGCAGTTCTTC. Its translation: CAWSGTGVSLNEQFF.

The chain links TRBV27 to TRBJ2-1; D possibly matches TRBD1 or TRBD2 (5 bases each). The germline CDR1 and CDR2 sequences are MNHEY and SMNVEV (reference sequence). V was clipped by 1 base and J by 7 bases, with 5 bases between them. CDR3 length: 12 amino acids. The CDR3, as DNA: TGTGCCAGCAGTTTATGGGGGAATGAGCAGTTCTTC. It is translated as CASSLWGNEQFF.

The gene calls are TRBV15 and TRBJ2-7; D is ambiguous. The CDR3 contains 14 residues. CDR1 is LNHNV, CDR2 YYDKDF, per germline (reference sequence). V lost 6 bases, J lost 0 bases, and 12 bases lay in between. CDR3: CATRISSHSYEQYF. CDR3 bases: TGTGCCACCAGGATCAGTTCCCACTCCTACGAGCAGTACTTC.